This T cell receptor beta chain was identified in a study of low-dose radiotherapy and immunotherapy resistance in tumors. Time point in this sample: before trial treatment. First-strand cDNA relied on TRAV- and TRBV-specific primers spanning alpha and beta chains. Over 20 PCR cycles, TCRs were amplified from a constant-region primer and V-primer adapter. TCRdb used MiXCR to reprocess the reads, holding one entry per CDR3 protein. The sample holds tens of thousands of distinct CDR3 sequences, roughly a sixth seen once. This clonotype was counted ten times or more. This TCR was sampled from a male donor with prostate cancer. Specimen: PBMCs, collected before treatment.

The CDR3 bases are TGTGCCAGCAGCTCCGCACTAGCGGGAGGTGGGGATGAGCAGTTCTTC. It codes for CASSSALAGGGDEQFF. V and J are TRBV7-2 and TRBJ2-1; TRBD2 aligns across 12 bases. The CDR3 extends over 16 amino acids. The V gene end was trimmed by 4 bases and the J gene end by 8 bases; junction bases not matched to a gene: 9. The germline V gene has CDR1 SGHTA and CDR2 FQGNSA.